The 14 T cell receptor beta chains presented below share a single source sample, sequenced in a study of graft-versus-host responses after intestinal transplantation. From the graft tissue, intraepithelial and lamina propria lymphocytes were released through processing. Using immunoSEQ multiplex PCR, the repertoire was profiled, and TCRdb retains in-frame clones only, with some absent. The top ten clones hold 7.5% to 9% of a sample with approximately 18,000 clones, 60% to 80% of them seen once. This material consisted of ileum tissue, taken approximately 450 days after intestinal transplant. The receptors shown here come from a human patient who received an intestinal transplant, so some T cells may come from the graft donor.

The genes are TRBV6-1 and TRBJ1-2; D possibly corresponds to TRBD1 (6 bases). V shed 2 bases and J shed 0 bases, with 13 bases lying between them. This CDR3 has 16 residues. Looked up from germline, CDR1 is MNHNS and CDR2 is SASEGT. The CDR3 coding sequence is TGTGCCAGCAGTGAATACTTAGGGGGGCCTAACTATGGCTACACCTTC. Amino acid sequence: CASSEYLGGPNYGYTF.

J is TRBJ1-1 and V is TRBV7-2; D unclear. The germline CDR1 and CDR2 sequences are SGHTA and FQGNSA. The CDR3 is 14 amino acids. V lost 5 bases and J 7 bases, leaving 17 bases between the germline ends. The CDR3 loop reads CASSAIGLPHEAFF. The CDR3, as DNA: TGTGCCAGCAGCGCGATCGGGCTCCCCCATGAAGCTTTCTTT. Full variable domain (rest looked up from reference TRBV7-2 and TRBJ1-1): GAGVSQSPSNKVTEKGKDVELRCDPISGHTALYWYRQSLGQGLEFLIYFQGNSAPDKSGLPSDRFSAERTGGSVSTLTIQRTQQEDSAVYLCASSAIGLPHEAFFGQGTRLTVV.

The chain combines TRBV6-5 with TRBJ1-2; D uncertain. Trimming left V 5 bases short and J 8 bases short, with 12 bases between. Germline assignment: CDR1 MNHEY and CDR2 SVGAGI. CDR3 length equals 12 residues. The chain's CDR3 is CASSPSVGGYTF. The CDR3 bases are TGTGCCAGCAGTCCCAGTGTTGGAGGCTACACCTTC.

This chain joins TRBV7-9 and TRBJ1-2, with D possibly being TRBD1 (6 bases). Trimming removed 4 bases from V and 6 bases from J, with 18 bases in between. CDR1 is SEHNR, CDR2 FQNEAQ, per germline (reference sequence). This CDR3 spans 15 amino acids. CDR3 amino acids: CASSWGGGTPDGYTF. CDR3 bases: TGTGCCAGCAGCTGGGGAGGGGGGACACCCGATGGCTACACCTTC.

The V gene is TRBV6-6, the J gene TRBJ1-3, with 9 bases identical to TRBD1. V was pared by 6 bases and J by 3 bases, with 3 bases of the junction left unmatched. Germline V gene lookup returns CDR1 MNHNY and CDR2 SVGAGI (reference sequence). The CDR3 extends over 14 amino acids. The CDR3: CASSNRGLGNTIYF. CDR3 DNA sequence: TGTGCCAGCAGCAACAGGGGGCTTGGAAACACCATATATTTT.

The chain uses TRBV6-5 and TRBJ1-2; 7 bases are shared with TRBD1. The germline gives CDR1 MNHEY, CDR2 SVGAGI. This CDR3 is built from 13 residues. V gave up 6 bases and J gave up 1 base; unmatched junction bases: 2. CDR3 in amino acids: CASRGTDNYGYTF. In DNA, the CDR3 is TGTGCCAGCAGAGGGACAGATAACTATGGCTACACCTTC.

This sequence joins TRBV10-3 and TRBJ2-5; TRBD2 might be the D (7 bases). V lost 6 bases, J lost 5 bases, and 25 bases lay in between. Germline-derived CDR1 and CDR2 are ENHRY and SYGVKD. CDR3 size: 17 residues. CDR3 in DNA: TGTGCCATCAGCCGAGGGACGGAGGGGGGGAATAAGGAGACCCAGTACTTC. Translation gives CAISRGTEGGNKETQYF.

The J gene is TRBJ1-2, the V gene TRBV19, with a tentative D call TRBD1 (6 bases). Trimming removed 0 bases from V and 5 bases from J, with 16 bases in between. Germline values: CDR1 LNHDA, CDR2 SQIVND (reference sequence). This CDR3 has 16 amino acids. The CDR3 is CASSIDGNRGLYGYTF. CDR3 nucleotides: TGTGCCAGTAGTATAGATGGTAATCGGGGGCTTTATGGCTACACCTTC.

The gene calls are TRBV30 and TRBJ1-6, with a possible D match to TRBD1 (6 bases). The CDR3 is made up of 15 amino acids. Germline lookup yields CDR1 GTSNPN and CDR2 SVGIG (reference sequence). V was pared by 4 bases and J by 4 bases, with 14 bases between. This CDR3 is CAWTPGGRYNSPLHF. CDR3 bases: TGTGCCTGGACCCCCGGGGGCAGATATAATTCACCCCTCCACTTT.

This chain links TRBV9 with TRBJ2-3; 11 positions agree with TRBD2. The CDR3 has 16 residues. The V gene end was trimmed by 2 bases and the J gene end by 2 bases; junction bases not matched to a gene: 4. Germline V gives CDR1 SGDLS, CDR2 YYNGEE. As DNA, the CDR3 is TGTGCCAGCAGCGTGGGGACTAGCGGATTCACAGATACGCAGTATTTT. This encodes CASSVGTSGFTDTQYF.

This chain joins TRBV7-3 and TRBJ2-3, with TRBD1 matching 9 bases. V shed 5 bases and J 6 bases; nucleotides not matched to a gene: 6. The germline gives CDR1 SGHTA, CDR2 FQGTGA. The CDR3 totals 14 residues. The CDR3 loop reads CASSATGGYDTQYF. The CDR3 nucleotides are TGTGCCAGCAGCGCGACAGGGGGATACGATACGCAGTATTTT.

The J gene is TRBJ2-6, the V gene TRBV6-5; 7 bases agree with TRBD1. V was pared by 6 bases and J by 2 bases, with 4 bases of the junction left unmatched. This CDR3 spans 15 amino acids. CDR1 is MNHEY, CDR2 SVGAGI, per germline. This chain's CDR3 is CASSITGAGANVLTF. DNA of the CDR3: TGTGCCAGCAGCATAACAGGGGCTGGGGCCAACGTCCTGACTTTC.

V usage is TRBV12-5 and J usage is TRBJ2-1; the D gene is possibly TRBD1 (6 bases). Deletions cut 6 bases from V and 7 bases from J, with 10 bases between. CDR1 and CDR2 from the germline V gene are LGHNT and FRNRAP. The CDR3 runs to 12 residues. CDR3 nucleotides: TGTGCTAGTGGACCAGGGGTGAATGAGCAGTTCTTC. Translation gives CASGPGVNEQFF.

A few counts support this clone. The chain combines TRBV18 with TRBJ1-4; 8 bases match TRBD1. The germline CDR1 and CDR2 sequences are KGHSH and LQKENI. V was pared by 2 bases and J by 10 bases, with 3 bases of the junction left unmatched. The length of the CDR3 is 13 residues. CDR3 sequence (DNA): TGTGCCAGCTCACCAGGACAGGGAGGAAAACTGTTTTTT. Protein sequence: CASSPGQGGKLFF.